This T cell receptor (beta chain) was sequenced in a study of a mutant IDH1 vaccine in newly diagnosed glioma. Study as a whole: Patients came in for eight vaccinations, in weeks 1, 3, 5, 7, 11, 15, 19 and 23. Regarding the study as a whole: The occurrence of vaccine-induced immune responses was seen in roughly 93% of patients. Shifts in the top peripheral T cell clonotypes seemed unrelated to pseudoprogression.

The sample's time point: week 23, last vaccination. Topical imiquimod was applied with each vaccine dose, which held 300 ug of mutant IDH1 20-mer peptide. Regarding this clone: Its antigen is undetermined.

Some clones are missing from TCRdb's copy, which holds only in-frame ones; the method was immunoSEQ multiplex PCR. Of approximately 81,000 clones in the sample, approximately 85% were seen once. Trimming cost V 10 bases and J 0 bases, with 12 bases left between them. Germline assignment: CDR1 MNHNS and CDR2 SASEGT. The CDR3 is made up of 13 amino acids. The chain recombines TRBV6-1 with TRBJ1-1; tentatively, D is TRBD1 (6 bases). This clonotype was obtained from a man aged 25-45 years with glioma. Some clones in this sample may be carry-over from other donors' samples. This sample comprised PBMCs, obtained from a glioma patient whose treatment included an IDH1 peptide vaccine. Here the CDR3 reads CATPGQMNTEAFF. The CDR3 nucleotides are TGTGCCACCCCGGGACAAATGAACACTGAAGCTTTCTTT.